Given below is one TCR beta chain in context. The antigen is undetermined. Everyone who donated was a Caucasian adult who lived in Nashville, Tennessee. The data were taken from a study of shared clonotypes between healthy human individuals. Findings of the study overall: Sorted-subset sequencing, rarefaction showed, was incomplete despite large depth. The four-donor shared clonotypes exceeded non-shared clonotypes in generation probability, with non-shared ones scoring lower. Donors were few, which limited the genetic and exposure-history diversity represented.

The repertoire was sequenced with immunoSEQ multiplex PCR; TCRdb's copy has only in-frame clones and lacks some. Counted here are around 370,000 clones, approximately 96% occurring once; the ten biggest clones make up approximately 0.3%. V was pared by 0 bases and J by 0 bases, with 4 bases of the junction left unmatched. Looked up from germline, CDR1 is WNHNN and CDR2 is SYGVQD (reference sequence). The CDR3 runs to 17 residues. Source material: memory CD8+ T cells sorted from blood. Subset in this sample: CD45RO+ cells pooled with CCR7-negative TemRA cells. This clonotype originated in a man aged 30 to 39 in good health. This chain uses TRBV10-1 with TRBJ1-3, with TRBD1 matching 8 bases. The CDR3 coding sequence is TGCGCCAGCAGTGAGTCGATTGGGACAGGCTCTGGAAACACCATATATTTT. Residues: CASSESIGTGSGNTIYF.